This T cell receptor beta chain appears in the sequencing data of a study of identical twins. In germline, CDR1 is LGHDT, CDR2 YNNKEL (reference sequence). The CDR3 length is 16 residues. Trimming cost V 1 base and J 0 bases, with 10 bases left between them. It was template switching that added a universal primer site, and there were unique molecular identifiers on the cDNA. Via MiXCR, TCRdb re-called the 5' RACE reads, giving one row per CDR3 protein. Found here are 570,000 or so distinct CDR3 sequences, just under 10% of them singletons; the top ten hold 3%. A further study also used this sample, focusing on yellow fever vaccine responses in identical twins.

The origin of this receptor is a woman under 30 in good health. V usage is TRBV3-1 and J usage is TRBJ2-4, with D tentatively TRBD1 or TRBD2 (5 bases each). Material: PBMCs. CDR3 coding DNA: TGTGCCAGCAGCCAAGTCTCCGGGACAGCCAAAAACATTCAGTACTTC. Protein sequence: CASSQVSGTAKNIQYF.